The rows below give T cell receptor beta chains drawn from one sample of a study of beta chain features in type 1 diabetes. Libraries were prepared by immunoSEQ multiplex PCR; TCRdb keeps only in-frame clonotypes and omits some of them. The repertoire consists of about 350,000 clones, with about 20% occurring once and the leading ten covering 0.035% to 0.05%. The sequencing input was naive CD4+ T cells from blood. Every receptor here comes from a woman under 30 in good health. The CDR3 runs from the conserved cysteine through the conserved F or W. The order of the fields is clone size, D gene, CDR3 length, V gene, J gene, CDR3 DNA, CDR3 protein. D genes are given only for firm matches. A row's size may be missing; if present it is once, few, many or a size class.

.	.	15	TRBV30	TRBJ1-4	TGTGCCTGGAGCGACAGGACAGTCCCTTATGAAAAACTGTTTTTT	CAWSDRTVPYEKLFF
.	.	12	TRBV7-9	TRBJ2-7	TGTGCCAGCAGCCCCTATATCTACGAGCAGTACTTC	CASSPYIYEQYF
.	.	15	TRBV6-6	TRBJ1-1	TGTGCCAGCAGCAAGACAGATCCCCGGAACACTGAAGCTTTCTTT	CASSKTDPRNTEAFF
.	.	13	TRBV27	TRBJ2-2	TGTGCTTGTTCGCACTCAAACACCGGGGAGCTGTTTTTT	CACSHSNTGELFF
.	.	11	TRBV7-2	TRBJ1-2	TGTGCCAGCACCTCCCCGGGAGGCTACACCTTC	CASTSPGGYTF
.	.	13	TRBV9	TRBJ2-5	TGTGCCAGCAGCGAAACAGTCCAAGAGACCCAGTACTTC	CASSETVQETQYF
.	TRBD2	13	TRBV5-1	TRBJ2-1	TGCGCCAGCAGCTTGGCCGCTAGCGGTGAGCAGTTCTTC	CASSLAASGEQFF
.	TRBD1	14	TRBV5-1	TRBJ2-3	TGCGCCAGCAGCTCCGGGACAGGGATAGATACGCAGTATTTT	CASSSGTGIDTQYF
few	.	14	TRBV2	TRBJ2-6	TGTGCCAGCAGTGCGGTCTCTGGGGCCAACGTCCTGACTTTC	CASSAVSGANVLTF
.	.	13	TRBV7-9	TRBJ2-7	TGTGCCAGCAGCCCTCAGGGGCTAGGGGAGCAGTACTTC	CASSPQGLGEQYF
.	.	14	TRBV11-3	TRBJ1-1	TGTGCCAGCAGCCCTGGGAGGGAGAACACTGAAGCTTTCTTT	CASSPGRENTEAFF
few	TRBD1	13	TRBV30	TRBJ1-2	TGTGCCTGCCTCAGACAGGGGAACTATGGCTACACCTTC	CACLRQGNYGYTF
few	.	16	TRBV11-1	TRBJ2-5	TGTGCCAGCAGCTTCAACTCACAGGGAAGGGAAGAGACCCAGTACTTC	CASSFNSQGREETQYF
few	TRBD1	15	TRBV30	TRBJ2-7	TGTGCCTGGAGCATTACCGGGACAGGACGCTACGAGCAGTACTTC	CAWSITGTGRYEQYF